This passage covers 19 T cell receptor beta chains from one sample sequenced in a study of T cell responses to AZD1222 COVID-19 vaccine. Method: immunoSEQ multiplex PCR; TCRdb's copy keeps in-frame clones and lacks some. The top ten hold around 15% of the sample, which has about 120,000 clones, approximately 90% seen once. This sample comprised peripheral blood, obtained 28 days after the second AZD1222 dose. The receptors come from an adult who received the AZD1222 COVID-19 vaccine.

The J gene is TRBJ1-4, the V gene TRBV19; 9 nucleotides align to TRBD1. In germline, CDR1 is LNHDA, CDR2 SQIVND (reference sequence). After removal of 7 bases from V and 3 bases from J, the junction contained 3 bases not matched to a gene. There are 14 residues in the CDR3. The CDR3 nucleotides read TGTGCCAGTACACAGGGGGCTTCTAATGAAAAACTGTTTTTT. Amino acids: CASTQGASNEKLFF.

CDR3 amino acids: CASRLTGGTVGYTF. CDR3 in DNA: TGCGCCAGCAGACTGACAGGGGGTACAGTCGGCTACACCTTC. This chain connects TRBV5-1 to TRBJ1-2; 9 bases match TRBD1. Germline-derived CDR1 and CDR2 are SGHRS and YFSETQ. J was trimmed by 8 bases and V by 5 bases; bases with no gene match: 10. This CDR3 has 14 amino acids.

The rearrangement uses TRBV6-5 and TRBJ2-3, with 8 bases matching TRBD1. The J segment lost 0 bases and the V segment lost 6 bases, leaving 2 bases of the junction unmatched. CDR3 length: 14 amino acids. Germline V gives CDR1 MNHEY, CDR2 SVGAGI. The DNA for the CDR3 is TGTGCCAGCAGGGGACAGGTTAGCACAGATACGCAGTATTTT. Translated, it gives CASRGQVSTDTQYF.

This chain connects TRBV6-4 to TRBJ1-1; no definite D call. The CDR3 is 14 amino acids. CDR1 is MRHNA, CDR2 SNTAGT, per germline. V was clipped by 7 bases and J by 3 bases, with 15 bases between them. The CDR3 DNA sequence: TGTGCCAGCACCCCAGACCTGGATGACACTGAAGCTTTCTTT. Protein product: CASTPDLDDTEAFF.

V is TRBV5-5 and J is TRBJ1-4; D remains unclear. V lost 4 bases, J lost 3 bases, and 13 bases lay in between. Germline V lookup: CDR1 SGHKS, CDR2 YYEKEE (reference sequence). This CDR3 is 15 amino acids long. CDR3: CASSPWTYPNEKLFF. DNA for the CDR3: TGTGCCAGCAGCCCGTGGACTTATCCTAATGAAAAACTGTTTTTT.

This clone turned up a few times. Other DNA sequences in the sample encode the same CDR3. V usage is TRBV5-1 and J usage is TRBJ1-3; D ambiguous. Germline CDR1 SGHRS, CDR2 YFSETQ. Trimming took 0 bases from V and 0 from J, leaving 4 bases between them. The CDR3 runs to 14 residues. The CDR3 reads CASSLASSGNTIYF. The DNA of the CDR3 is TGCGCCAGCAGCTTGGCCAGCTCTGGAAACACCATATATTTT.

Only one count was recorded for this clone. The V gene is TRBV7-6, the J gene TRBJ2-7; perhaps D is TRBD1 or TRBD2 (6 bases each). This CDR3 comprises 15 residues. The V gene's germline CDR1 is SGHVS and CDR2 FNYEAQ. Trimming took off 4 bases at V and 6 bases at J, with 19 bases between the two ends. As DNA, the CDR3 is TGTGCCAGCAGCTACTTAGCGGACAGTTGGGCCGAGCAGTACTTC. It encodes CASSYLADSWAEQYF.

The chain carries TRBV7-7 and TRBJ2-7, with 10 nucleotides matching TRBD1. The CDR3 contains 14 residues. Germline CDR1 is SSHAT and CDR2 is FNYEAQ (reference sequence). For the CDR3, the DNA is TGTGCTATCCCGCCGAGGGACAGGGGACACGAGCAGTACTTC. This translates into CAIPPRDRGHEQYF.

In DNA form, the CDR3 reads TGTGCCAGTAGTCGAAGGGAGCGGGGACCGAAATTAGGAAACACCGGGGAGCTGTTTTTT. This gives the protein CASSRRERGPKLGNTGELFF. This chain uses TRBV19 with TRBJ2-2; TRBD2 aligns across 7 bases. Germline V gives CDR1 LNHDA, CDR2 SQIVND (reference sequence). Trimming cost V 5 bases and J 2 bases; bases outside gene matches: 20. CDR3 size: 20 residues.

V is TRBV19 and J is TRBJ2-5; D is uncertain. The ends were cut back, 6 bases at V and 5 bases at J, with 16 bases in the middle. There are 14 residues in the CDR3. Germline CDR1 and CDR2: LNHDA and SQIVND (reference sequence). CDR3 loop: CASSPSEVVETQYF. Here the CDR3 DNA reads TGTGCCAGTAGCCCCTCCGAGGTAGTGGAGACCCAGTACTTC.

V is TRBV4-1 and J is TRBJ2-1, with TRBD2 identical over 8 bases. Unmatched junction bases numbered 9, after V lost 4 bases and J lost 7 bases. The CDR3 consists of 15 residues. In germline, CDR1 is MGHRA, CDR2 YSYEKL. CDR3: CASSLFREGRNEQFF. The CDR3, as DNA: TGCGCCAGCAGCCTATTTCGGGAGGGGCGGAATGAGCAGTTCTTC.

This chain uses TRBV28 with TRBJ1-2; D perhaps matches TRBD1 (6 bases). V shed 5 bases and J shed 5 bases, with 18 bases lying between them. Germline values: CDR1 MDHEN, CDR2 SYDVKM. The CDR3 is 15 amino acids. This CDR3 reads CASSPPDSRGYGYTF. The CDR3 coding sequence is TGTGCCAGCAGTCCGCCGGACAGCAGGGGATATGGCTACACCTTC.

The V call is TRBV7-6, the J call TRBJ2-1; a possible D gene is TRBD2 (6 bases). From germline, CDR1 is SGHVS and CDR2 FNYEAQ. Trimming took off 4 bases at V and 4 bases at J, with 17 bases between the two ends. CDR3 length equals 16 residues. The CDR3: CASSSPWSSAYNEQFF. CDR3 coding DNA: TGTGCCAGCAGCTCGCCCTGGTCTAGCGCTTACAATGAGCAGTTCTTC.

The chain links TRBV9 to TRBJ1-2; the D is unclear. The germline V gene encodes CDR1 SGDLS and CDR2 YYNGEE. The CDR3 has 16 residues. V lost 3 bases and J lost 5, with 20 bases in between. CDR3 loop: CASSERTSLGKYGYTF. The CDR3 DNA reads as TGTGCCAGCAGCGAGAGGACCTCACTTGGGAAATATGGCTACACCTTC.

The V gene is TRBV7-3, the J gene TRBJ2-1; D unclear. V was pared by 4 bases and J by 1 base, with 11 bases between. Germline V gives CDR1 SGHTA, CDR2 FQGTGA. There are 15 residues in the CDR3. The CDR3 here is CASSSRPESYNEQFF. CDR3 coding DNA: TGTGCCAGCAGCTCAAGGCCCGAATCCTACAATGAGCAGTTCTTC.

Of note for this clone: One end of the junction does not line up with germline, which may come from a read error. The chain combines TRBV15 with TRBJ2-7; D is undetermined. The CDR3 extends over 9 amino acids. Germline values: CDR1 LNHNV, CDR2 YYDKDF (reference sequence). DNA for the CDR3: TGTGCCACCAGCACCCTCCAGTGGTTC. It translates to CATSTLQWF.

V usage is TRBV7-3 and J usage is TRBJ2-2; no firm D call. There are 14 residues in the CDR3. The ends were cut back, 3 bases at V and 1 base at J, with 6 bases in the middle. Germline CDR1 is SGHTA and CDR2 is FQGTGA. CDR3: CASSFSVNTGELFF. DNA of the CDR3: TGTGCCAGCAGCTTCTCTGTGAACACCGGGGAGCTGTTTTTT.

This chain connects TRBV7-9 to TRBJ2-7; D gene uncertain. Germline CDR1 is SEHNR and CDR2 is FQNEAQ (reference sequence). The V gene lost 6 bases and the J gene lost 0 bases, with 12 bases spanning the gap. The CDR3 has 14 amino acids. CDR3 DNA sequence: TGTGCCAGCAGTTACAGTACAAGCTCCTACGAGCAGTACTTC. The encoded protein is CASSYSTSSYEQYF. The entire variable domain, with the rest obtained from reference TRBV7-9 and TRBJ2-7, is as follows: DTGVSQNPRHKITKRGQNVTFRCDPISEHNRLYWYRQTLGQGPEFLTYFQNEAQLEKSRLLSDRFSAERPKGSFSTLEIQRTEQGDSAMYLCASSYSTSSYEQYFGPGTRLTVT.

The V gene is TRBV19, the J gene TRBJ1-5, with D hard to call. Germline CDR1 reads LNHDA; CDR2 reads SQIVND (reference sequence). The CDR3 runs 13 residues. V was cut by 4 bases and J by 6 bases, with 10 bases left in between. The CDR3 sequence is CASSRGLIQPQHF. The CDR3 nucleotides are TGTGCCAGTAGTAGGGGTCTCATTCAGCCCCAGCATTTT.